Sequencing of this T cell receptor (beta chain) was carried out in a study of naive and memory T cell subsets. An equimolar mix of two oligonucleotides served as the beta constant-region primer for TRBC1 and TRBC2. Nested alpha and beta constant-region primers with the SP2 primer drove four PCR rounds on ligated cDNA. One entry per CDR3 protein results from TCRdb running MiXCR on the UMI-ligation and nested PCR reads. Of fewer than 150,000 distinct CDR3 sequences in the sample, about 20% were seen once. With 7 bases clipped from V and 0 bases from J, the junction kept 7 bases outside the gene matches. Germline V lookup: CDR1 SQVTM, CDR2 ANQGSEA. The CDR3 consists of 14 residues. This clonotype showed up many times. Its antigen is unidentified. Four subsets defined by CD45RA and CD27 were sorted after CD3, CD4, CD8 and live/dead staining. Study-level results: Naive repertoires, especially CD8, held a few larger clonotypes, possibly memory cells re-expressing CD45RA. Clonotypes are single alpha or beta chains, not paired receptors. In naive cells, over 90% of TCR sequences were seen only once. TCR abundance followed a power law differing between naive and memory subsets.

The specimen was naive CD8+ T cells from blood. The rearrangement uses TRBV29-1 and TRBJ2-3; TRBD2 matches at 7 bases. The TCR was taken from a human donor in good health. The CDR3 protein is CSAYSSGSTDTQYF. The DNA of the CDR3 is TGCAGCGCCTACTCTAGCGGAAGCACAGATACGCAGTATTTT.